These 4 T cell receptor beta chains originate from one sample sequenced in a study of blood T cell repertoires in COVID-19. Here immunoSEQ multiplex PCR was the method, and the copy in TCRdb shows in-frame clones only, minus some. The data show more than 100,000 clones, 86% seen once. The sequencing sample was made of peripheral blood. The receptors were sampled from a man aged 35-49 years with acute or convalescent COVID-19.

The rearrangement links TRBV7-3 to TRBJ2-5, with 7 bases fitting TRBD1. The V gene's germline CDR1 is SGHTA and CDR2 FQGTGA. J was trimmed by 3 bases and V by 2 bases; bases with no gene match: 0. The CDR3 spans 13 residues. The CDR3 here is CASSLQGEETQYF. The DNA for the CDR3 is TGTGCCAGCAGCTTACAGGGGGAAGAGACCCAGTACTTC.

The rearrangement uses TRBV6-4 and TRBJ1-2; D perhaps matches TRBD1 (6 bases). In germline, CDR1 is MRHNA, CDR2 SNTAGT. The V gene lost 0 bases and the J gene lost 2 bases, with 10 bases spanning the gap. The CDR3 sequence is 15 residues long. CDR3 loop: CASSDSGAPNYGYTF. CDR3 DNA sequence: TGTGCCAGCAGTGACTCGGGGGCCCCGAACTATGGCTACACCTTC.

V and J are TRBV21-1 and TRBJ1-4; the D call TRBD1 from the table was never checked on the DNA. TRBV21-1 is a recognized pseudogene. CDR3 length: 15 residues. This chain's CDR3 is CASSKAMGQTEKLFF. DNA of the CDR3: TGTGCCAGCAGCAAAGCTATGGGACAGACTGAAAAACTGTTTTTT.

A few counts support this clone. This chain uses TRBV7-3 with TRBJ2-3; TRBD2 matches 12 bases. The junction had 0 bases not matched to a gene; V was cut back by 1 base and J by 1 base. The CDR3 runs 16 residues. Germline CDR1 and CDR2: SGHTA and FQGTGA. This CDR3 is CASSLRLAGGTDTQYF. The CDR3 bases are TGTGCCAGCAGCTTAAGACTAGCGGGGGGCACAGATACGCAGTATTTT.